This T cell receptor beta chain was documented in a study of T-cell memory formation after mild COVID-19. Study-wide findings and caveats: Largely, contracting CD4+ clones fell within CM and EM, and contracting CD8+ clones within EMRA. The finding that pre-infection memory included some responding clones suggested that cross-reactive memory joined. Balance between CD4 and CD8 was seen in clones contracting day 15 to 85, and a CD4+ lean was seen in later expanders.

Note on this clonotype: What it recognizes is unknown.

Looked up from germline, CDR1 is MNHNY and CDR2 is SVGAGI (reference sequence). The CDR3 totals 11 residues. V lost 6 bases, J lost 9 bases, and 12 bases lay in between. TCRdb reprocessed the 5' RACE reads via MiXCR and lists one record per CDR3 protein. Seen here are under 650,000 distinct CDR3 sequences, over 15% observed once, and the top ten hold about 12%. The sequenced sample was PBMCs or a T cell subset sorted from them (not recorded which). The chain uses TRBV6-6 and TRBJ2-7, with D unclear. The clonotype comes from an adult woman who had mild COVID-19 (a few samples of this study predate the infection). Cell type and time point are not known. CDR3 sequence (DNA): TGTGCCAGCAGCCCCTCAGCGCGGCAGTACTTC. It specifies CASSPSARQYF.